This T cell receptor beta chain derives from a study of blood T cell repertoires in COVID-19. Study background: Acute and convalescent COVID-19 samples came from the United States, Italy and Spain. Sample material is recorded as cDNA or gDNA derived from T cells, B-cell-depleted T cells, or PBMCs.

The germline V gene encodes CDR1 MDHEN and CDR2 SYDVKM. Between the trimmed V and J ends, which lost 8 bases and 6 bases, there was a span of 10 bases. The CDR3 is 11 amino acids. In the source study's methods: Reference gene primer amplification gave nucleated cell count estimates. The table came from immunoSEQ multiplex PCR; TCRdb's copy has only in-frame clones and leaves some out. V, J and clone size derive from that table, while D and trimming were established from the DNA sequence. The sample lists some 100,000 clones; 80% were seen once. The sample consisted of peripheral blood. The receptor comes from a man aged 65-85 years with active or convalescent COVID-19. The chain recombines TRBV28 with TRBJ1-2, with D maybe TRBD1 (6 bases). The CDR3 sequence is CASRTVNGYTF. In DNA form, the CDR3 reads TGTGCCAGCCGGACAGTTAATGGCTACACCTTC.